The table lists the clone carrying this T cell receptor (beta chain) with a few counts. No antigen is known for it. In the same sample, other DNA sequences code for this CDR3. The sample comes from a study of beta chain features in type 1 diabetes. General observations from the study: It was among patients, rather than healthy donors, that naive, central memory and Treg TCRB repertoires appeared more similar.

Isolated RNA was reverse transcribed in full, so expressed TCRB transcripts were sequenced. Profiled with immunoSEQ multiplex PCR; TCRdb holds only in-frame clones, not every one. The sample carries hundreds of thousands of clones, 15% to 20% recorded once. J was trimmed by 6 bases and V by 5 bases; bases with no gene match: 7. The CDR3 is 14 amino acids. The V gene's germline CDR1 is MDHEN and CDR2 SYDVKM. This sequence joins TRBV28 and TRBJ1-2; 9 bases match TRBD1. The clonotype originates from a woman younger than 30 in good health. Sequenced sample: naive CD4+ T cells from blood. The CDR3 is CASSPGQGSHGYTF. The CDR3, as DNA: TGTGCCAGCAGTCCCGGACAGGGGAGCCATGGCTACACCTTC.